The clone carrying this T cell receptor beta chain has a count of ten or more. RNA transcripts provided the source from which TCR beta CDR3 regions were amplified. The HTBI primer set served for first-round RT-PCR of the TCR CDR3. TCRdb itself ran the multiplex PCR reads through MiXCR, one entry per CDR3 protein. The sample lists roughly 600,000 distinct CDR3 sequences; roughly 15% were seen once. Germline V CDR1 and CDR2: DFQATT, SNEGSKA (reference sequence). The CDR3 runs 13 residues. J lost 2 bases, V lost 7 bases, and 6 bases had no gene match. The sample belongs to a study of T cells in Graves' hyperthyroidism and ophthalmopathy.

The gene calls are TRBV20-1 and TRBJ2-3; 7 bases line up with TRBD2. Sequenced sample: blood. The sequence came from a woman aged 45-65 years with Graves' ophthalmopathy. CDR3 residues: CSGEAGITDTQYF. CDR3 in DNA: TGCAGTGGGGAAGCGGGAATCACAGATACGCAGTATTTT.